A selection of T cell receptor beta chains follows, all from one sample in a study of a mutant IDH1 vaccine in newly diagnosed glioma. Assay used: immunoSEQ multiplex PCR; TCRdb lists only in-frame clones, some missing. The data contain about 38,000 clones, 81% of them singletons. Their antigens remain unidentified. The sample here was PBMCs, taken from a glioma patient whose treatment included an IDH1 peptide vaccine. These receptors originate from a middle-aged man with glioma. The CDR3 runs from the conserved cysteine through the conserved F or W. D genes are given only for firm matches. Clone size is stated in some rows and not others, as once, few, many or a class when expanded.

j_call d_call v_call clone_size cdr3_nt cdr3_aa
TRBJ1-6 . TRBV27 . TGTGCCAGTTCTCCCGCTTCAGGATACAATTCACCCCTCCACTTT CASSPASGYNSPLHF
TRBJ1-5 . TRBV2 . TGTGCCAGCAGTTATGACACGTTTAGCAATCAGCCCCAGCATTTT CASSYDTFSNQPQHF
TRBJ1-5 . TRBV6-1 . TGTGCCACCGGGAGAGGGTTCGAAAATCAGCCCCAGCATTTT CATGRGFENQPQHF
TRBJ1-5 TRBD1 TRBV6-6 . TGTGCCAGCAGCTCCGGACAGGGGGCAAAGCAGCCCCAGCATTTT CASSSGQGAKQPQHF
TRBJ2-3 . TRBV13 . TGTGCCAGCAGCCCCGGGGGCAGCACAGATACGCAGTATTTT CASSPGGSTDTQYF
TRBJ2-3 . TRBV11-3 . TGTGCCAGCAGCTTTGGACTCGGCGGCACAGATACGCAGTATTTT CASSFGLGGTDTQYF
TRBJ2-2 TRBD2 TRBV4-3 . TGCGCCAGCAGCCAAGTCGGGACTAGCGTTACCGGGGAGCTGTTTTTT CASSQVGTSVTGELFF
TRBJ1-1 TRBD1 TRBV4-2 few TGTGCCAGCAGACCCGACAGGGGAAACACTGAAGCTTTCTTT CASRPDRGNTEAFF
TRBJ1-2 TRBD1 TRBV7-8 . TGTGCCAGCAGCACCCGGACAGGGAAGGATTCCTATGGCTACACCTTC CASSTRTGKDSYGYTF
TRBJ1-1 . TRBV4-2 few TGTGCCAGCAGCCCTGCCCCGGGACAGAACACTGAAGCTTTCTTT CASSPAPGQNTEAFF
TRBJ2-7 . TRBV16 . TGTGCCAGCAGCCAATCGGAACGGGGGCCCTACGAGCAGTACTTC CASSQSERGPYEQYF
TRBJ2-5 TRBD2 TRBV7-7 . TGTGCTAGCAGCTTAATCCCCTGGGAGGGAGAGGGGTCACGGGAGACCCAGTACTTC CASSLIPWEGEGSRETQYF
TRBJ2-5 . TRBV2 . TGTGCCAGCTACCGGGGTCTCCAAGAGACCCAGTACTTC CASYRGLQETQYF
TRBJ2-7 TRBD1 TRBV9 . TGTGCCAGCAGCCCGGGACAGAACTACGAGCAGTACTTC CASSPGQNYEQYF
TRBJ2-7 . TRBV25-1 . TGTGCCAGCAGTGCTTGGGACTCCCGATACGAGCAGTACTTC CASSAWDSRYEQYF
TRBJ2-6 . TRBV4-2 . TGTGCCAGCAGCCAAGTGCGATTCTCTGGGGCCAACGTCCTGACTTTC CASSQVRFSGANVLTF
TRBJ2-7 . TRBV5-4 . TGTGCCAGCAGCTTGGGGGGTCGAGTTCCCTACGAGCAGTACTTC CASSLGGRVPYEQYF
TRBJ1-4 TRBD1 TRBV25-1 . TGTGCCAGCTCCGGAGACAGGGTCTATAATGAAAAACTGTTTTTT CASSGDRVYNEKLFF
TRBJ2-5 . TRBV4-1 . TGCGCCAGCAGCCATCCCGAATATGGGACCTCTCGGGAGACCCAGTACTTC CASSHPEYGTSRETQYF
TRBJ2-2 TRBD1 TRBV6-1 few TGTGCCAGCAGTGGCGGACAGGGCCACCGGGTCACCGGGGAGCTGTTTTTT CASSGGQGHRVTGELFF
TRBJ2-5 TRBD1 TRBV5-8 . TGTGCCAGCAGCTTGGCAGGGGGTCAAGAGACCCAGTACTTC CASSLAGGQETQYF
TRBJ2-7 TRBD2 TRBV7-2 . TGTGCCAGCAGCTTGGCCCCATGGCGGGGGTCATACGAGCAGTACTTC CASSLAPWRGSYEQYF
TRBJ1-2 TRBD1 TRBV5-1 . TGCGCCAGCAGGCCTCTACAGGGGGCGCGTGGCTACACCTTC CASRPLQGARGYTF
TRBJ1-5 . TRBV7-9 . TGTGCCAGCAGCTTAGATGGCAGGAGGGAGCAGCCCCAGCATTTT CASSLDGRREQPQHF
TRBJ2-3 TRBD1 TRBV18 . TGTGCCAGCTCACCAGGGACAGGGGACACAGATACGCAGTATTTT CASSPGTGDTDTQYF
TRBJ2-3 . TRBV18 . TGTGCCAGCTCACCAATTCGGGGAACAGCAGATACGCAGTATTTT CASSPIRGTADTQYF
TRBJ1-1 . TRBV7-9 . TGTGCCAGCAGCTTAGTCGAAGTGGGGGAAGCTTTCTTT CASSLVEVGEAFF
TRBJ2-2 . TRBV9 . TGTGCCAGCAGCGTAGAGAAGGGGCGTGTGGCCGGGGAGCTGTTTTTT CASSVEKGRVAGELFF
TRBJ1-2 . TRBV5-1 once TGCGCCAGCAGCGAGAGGGTTTTCGGGGCTCATGGCTACACCTTC CASSERVFGAHGYTF
TRBJ2-1 TRBD1 TRBV19 . TGTGCCAGTAGTACCTTAGGACAGGGCTACAATGAGCAGTTCTTC CASSTLGQGYNEQFF
TRBJ1-1 . TRBV30 few TGTGCCTGGAGGTTCAAGAACACTGAAGCTTTCTTT CAWRFKNTEAFF
TRBJ2-3 TRBD2 TRBV4-3 once TGCGCCAGCAGCCAAGACGGAGCGGGGTTTGCAGATACGCAGTATTTT CASSQDGAGFADTQYF
TRBJ2-1 TRBD2 TRBV9 . TGTGCCAGCAGCGTAGGTTTTAGCGGGGGGGTCAATGAGCAGTTCTTC CASSVGFSGGVNEQFF
TRBJ1-1 . TRBV6-1 . TGTGCCAGCAGAGAAAAGGGGCGGATTGAAGCTTTCTTT CASREKGRIEAFF
TRBJ2-1 TRBD2 TRBV28 . TGTGCCAGCACGTGGACTAGCGAGTGGGATGAGCAGTTCTTC CASTWTSEWDEQFF
TRBJ2-1 TRBD2 TRBV7-2 . TGTGCCAGCAGCCCCCCGGGGGGACTTTTCAATGAGCAGTTCTTC CASSPPGGLFNEQFF
TRBJ2-3 TRBD1 TRBV6-5 . TGTGCCAGCAGCCCTACAACAGGGGGGTCAGATACGCAGTATTTT CASSPTTGGSDTQYF
TRBJ1-3 . TRBV19 . TGTGCCAGTAGTATCAGTTCGATTTCTGGAAACACCATATATTTT CASSISSISGNTIYF
TRBJ2-7 . TRBV7-2 . TGTGCCAGCAGCCTTAACTACGAGCAGTACTTC CASSLNYEQYF
TRBJ1-2 TRBD1 TRBV28 . TGTGCCAGCACTCTATCCGGGACAGGGAGGTATGGCTACACCTTC CASTLSGTGRYGYTF
TRBJ2-7 TRBD2 TRBV5-3 . TGTGCCAGAAGCTTAAATCCACTAGCGGGCACAAGCTCCTACGAGCAGTACTTC CARSLNPLAGTSSYEQYF
TRBJ1-5 . TRBV4-1 . TGCGCCAGCAGCCCCTTCTGGGAGGAGGGGTATAGCAATCAGCCCCAGCATTTT CASSPFWEEGYSNQPQHF
TRBJ2-5 . TRBV27 . TGTGCCAGCACTTCGGACCGCGGGGAGACCCAGTACTTC CASTSDRGETQYF
TRBJ1-2 TRBD1 TRBV7-9 . TGTGCCCGAGGGACAGGGTATGGCTACACCTTC CARGTGYGYTF
TRBJ2-5 TRBD1 TRBV7-6 . TGTGCCAGCAGCCACACCCTCAGGGGGATAGGGGAGACCCAGTACTTC CASSHTLRGIGETQYF
TRBJ1-1 . TRBV25-1 . TGTGCCAGCAGTGGGAGGGGGTGGACTGAAGCTTTCTTT CASSGRGWTEAFF
TRBJ1-5 TRBD1 TRBV2 few TGTGCCAGCAGTCGGGACAGGGATCAGCCCCAGCATTTT CASSRDRDQPQHF
TRBJ1-2 . TRBV29-1 . TGCAGCGTTGCTGGCAGTAACCCCTCTAAACATGGCTACACCTTC CSVAGSNPSKHGYTF
TRBJ2-7 . TRBV6-5 . TGTGCCAGCACCCTCCGGATAGGGATCTACGAGCAGTACTTC CASTLRIGIYEQYF
TRBJ1-1 . TRBV7-9 . TGTGCCAGCGGGCCCGACGGGGAGGGAGCTTTCTTT CASGPDGEGAFF
TRBJ1-6 . TRBV7-2 . TGTGCCAGCAGCTTAGGCACAGGGTACAATTCACCCCTCCACTTT CASSLGTGYNSPLHF
TRBJ2-5 TRBD2 TRBV10-3 once TGTGCCATCAAGGTCGGCGGGGGCCAAGAGACCCAGTACTTC CAIKVGGGQETQYF
TRBJ2-3 TRBD1 TRBV4-1 . TGCGCCAGCAGCCACATCAATGCCGGGACAGGGTTAGGTACGCAGTATTTT CASSHINAGTGLGTQYF